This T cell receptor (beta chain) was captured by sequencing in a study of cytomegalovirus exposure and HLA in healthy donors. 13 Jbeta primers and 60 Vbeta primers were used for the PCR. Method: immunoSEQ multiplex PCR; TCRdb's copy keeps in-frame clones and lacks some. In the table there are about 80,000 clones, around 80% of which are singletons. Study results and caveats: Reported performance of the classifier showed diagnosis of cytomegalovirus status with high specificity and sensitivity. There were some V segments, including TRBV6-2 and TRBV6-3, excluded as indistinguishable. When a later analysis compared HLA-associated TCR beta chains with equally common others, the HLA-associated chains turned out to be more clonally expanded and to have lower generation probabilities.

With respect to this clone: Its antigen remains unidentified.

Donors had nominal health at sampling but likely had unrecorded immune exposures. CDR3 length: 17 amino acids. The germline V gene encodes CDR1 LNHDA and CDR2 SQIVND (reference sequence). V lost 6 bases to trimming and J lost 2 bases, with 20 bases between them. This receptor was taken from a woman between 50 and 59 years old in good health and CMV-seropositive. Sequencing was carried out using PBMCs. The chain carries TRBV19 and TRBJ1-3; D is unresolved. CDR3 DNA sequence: TGTGCCAGTAGCGCCTCATCGGGGTACGGGGCTGGAAACACCATATATTTT. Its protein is CASSASSGYGAGNTIYF.